These 30 T cell receptor beta chains originate from one sample sequenced in a study of cytomegalovirus exposure and HLA in healthy donors. It was with 60 Vbeta and 13 Jbeta primers that the PCR ran. The assay was immunoSEQ multiplex PCR, and TCRdb's table has in-frame clones only and misses some. The sample gives some 83,000 clones, under 80% of which show up once; around 3.9% is in the top ten. The specimen sequenced was PBMCs. These receptors were collected from a man in his 60s in good health and CMV-seronegative.

The chain joins TRBV5-5 to TRBJ2-2, with 7 nucleotides matching TRBD1. The CDR3 consists of 17 residues. Per germline, CDR1 SGHKS and CDR2 YYEKEE (reference sequence). Trimming cost V 1 base and J 0 bases; bases outside gene matches: 6. CDR3 protein: CASSLSDRVPNTGELFF. Here the CDR3 DNA reads TGTGCCAGCAGCTTGTCAGACAGGGTGCCGAACACCGGGGAGCTGTTTTTT.

The rearrangement uses TRBV2 and TRBJ1-2; 9 positions match TRBD1. The CDR3 contains 14 residues. Germline-derived CDR1 and CDR2 are SNHLY and FYNNEI. Germline trimming cut 5 bases from V and 7 bases from J; bases unmatched to any gene: 8. The CDR3 region has the DNA TGTGCCAGCAGTACAGGGGGCTTAGTAGGTGGCTACACCTTC. It codes for CASSTGGLVGGYTF.

With respect to this clone: The junction departs from germline at one end; a sequencing error may be responsible. The V gene is TRBV19, the J gene TRBJ1-4; D is unclear. Germline lookup yields CDR1 LNHDA and CDR2 SQIVND (reference sequence). The CDR3 spans 17 residues. Here the CDR3 DNA reads TGTGCCAGTAGTGGCCCCGGCAGTCCCACTACTAACGAAAAACTGTTTTTT. This translates into CASSGPGSPTTNEKLFF.

In its sample, this clone was seen a few times. V and J are TRBV5-6 and TRBJ1-2; 7 positions match TRBD1. The germline CDR1 and CDR2 sequences are SGHDT and YYEEEE. This CDR3 spans 15 amino acids. With 5 bases clipped from V and 6 bases from J, the junction kept 13 bases outside the gene matches. The CDR3: CASRYGTVLGDGYTF. CDR3 nucleotide sequence: TGTGCCAGCAGATATGGGACAGTCTTAGGGGATGGCTACACCTTC.

As for this clone: The conserved final phenylalanine or tryptophan is absent from the CDR3, which likely points to a read error. No DNA is shown, since the ends of the CDR3 on it are uncertain; the CDR3 is the one TCRdb lists. V and J are TRBV6-4 and TRBJ1-1; TRBD1 is the table's D call, not checked against the DNA. Both ends counted, the CDR3 spans 15 residues. Germline V CDR1 and CDR2: MRHNA, SNTAGT. This CDR3 reads CASPPEGDRVTGSFL.

This clone was observed once. The V gene is TRBV11-2, the J gene TRBJ2-3; 8 bases map to TRBD2. V was clipped by 1 base and J by 3 bases; unmatched bases: 9. Per germline, CDR1 SGHAT and CDR2 FQNNGV. The length of the CDR3 is 17 residues. CDR3 sequence reads: CASSLVVTGGRTDTQYF. The CDR3 DNA reads as TGTGCCAGCAGCTTAGTAGTCACGGGGGGGCGAACAGATACGCAGTATTTT.

The J gene is TRBJ2-5, the V gene TRBV4-1; 10 bases are shared with TRBD1. From germline, CDR1 is MGHRA and CDR2 YSYEKL. The V and J ends lost 3 bases and 4 bases, in that order; junction bases with no gene match: 8. The CDR3 length is 16 residues. The CDR3 here is CASSQRQGAATETQYF. The CDR3 DNA reads TGCGCCAGCAGCCAGCGACAGGGGGCGGCAACAGAGACCCAGTACTTC.

This clone was observed once. The chain joins TRBV18 to TRBJ2-7; a possible D gene is TRBD1 (7 bases). Per germline, CDR1 KGHSH and CDR2 LQKENI. The CDR3 is 16 amino acids. Between the trimmed V and J ends, which lost 3 bases and 0 bases, there was a span of 15 bases. CDR3 residues: CASSPVEGAHSYEQYF. The CDR3 bases are TGTGCCAGCTCACCCGTGGAGGGGGCCCACTCCTACGAGCAGTACTTC.

This clone has a single count. This chain uses TRBV18 with TRBJ2-5; TRBD1 matches at 7 bases. V trimming: 4 bases; J trimming: 1 base; junction bases outside the gene matches: 6. The length of the CDR3 is 15 residues. CDR1 and CDR2 from the germline V gene are KGHSH and LQKENI. The chain's CDR3 is CASSLTGQLQETQYF. For the CDR3, the DNA is TGTGCCAGCTCACTTACGGGACAGCTCCAAGAGACCCAGTACTTC.

The chain combines TRBV19 with TRBJ1-4; TRBD1 aligns across 9 bases. Germline values: CDR1 LNHDA, CDR2 SQIVND (reference sequence). V dropped 8 bases and J dropped 8; count of bases not matched to a gene: 6. The CDR3 covers 13 residues. The DNA for the CDR3 is TGTGCCAGTGCCCGGACAGGGGACGAAAAACTGTTTTTT. Its protein product is CASARTGDEKLFF.

CDR3 DNA sequence: TGTGCCAGCAGCGCGGAGGGTCGAGCCAAAAACATTCAGTACTTC. This encodes CASSAEGRAKNIQYF. The V and J genes are TRBV9 and TRBJ2-4; possibly TRBD2 for D (6 bases). Trimming cost V 3 bases and J 0 bases, with 10 bases left between them. The CDR3 is 15 amino acids. The germline V gene encodes CDR1 SGDLS and CDR2 YYNGEE.

The chain carries TRBV19 and TRBJ2-1; possibly TRBD2 for D (5 bases). Per germline, CDR1 LNHDA and CDR2 SQIVND (reference sequence). This CDR3 has 16 residues. V was trimmed by 4 bases and J by 0 bases, leaving 13 bases between them. The DNA of the CDR3 is TGTGCCAGTAGTACCCCCCTAGCTAGCTCCTACAATGAGCAGTTCTTC. This gives the protein CASSTPLASSYNEQFF.

The V and J genes are TRBV19 and TRBJ1-2; 9 bases match TRBD1. The V gene's germline CDR1 is LNHDA and CDR2 SQIVND (reference sequence). This CDR3 region has 13 residues. The V and J ends lost 6 bases and 10 bases, in that order; junction bases with no gene match: 9. The CDR3 DNA reads as TGTGCCAGTAGCCCGGGACAGGGCCGTTTCTACACCTTC. It specifies CASSPGQGRFYTF.

The gene calls are TRBV19 and TRBJ2-1; 10 bases are shared with TRBD2. V lost 5 bases to trimming and J lost 4 bases; unmatched junction nucleotides: 5. Germline V CDR1 and CDR2: LNHDA, SQIVND (reference sequence). This CDR3 has 15 amino acids. This chain's CDR3 is CASSPSTSGYNEQFF. For the CDR3, the DNA is TGTGCCAGTAGTCCATCGACTAGCGGGTACAATGAGCAGTTCTTC.

The V gene is TRBV19, the J gene TRBJ2-6; D gene ambiguous. Trimming stripped 0 bases from V and 3 bases from J, with 3 bases between. The length of the CDR3 is 14 residues. The germline V gene encodes CDR1 LNHDA and CDR2 SQIVND (reference sequence). The CDR3: CASSIDSGANVLTF. The CDR3 DNA reads as TGTGCCAGTAGTATAGATAGTGGGGCCAACGTCCTGACTTTC.

The sample holds a few counts of this clone. The chain uses TRBV29-1 and TRBJ2-7; 8 bases are shared with TRBD1. V lost 1 base and J lost 2; bases outside the gene matches: 7. The CDR3 is 15 residues long. CDR1 and CDR2 from the germline V gene are SQVTM and ANQGSEA. CDR3 sequence: CSVEAPSGGPYEQYF. The CDR3 nucleotides read TGCAGCGTTGAAGCCCCGTCAGGGGGCCCCTACGAGCAGTACTTC.

V is TRBV10-1 and J is TRBJ2-2; possible D gene TRBD2, 6 bases. Trimming removed 5 bases from V and 2 bases from J, with 12 bases in between. Germline V gene sequence: CDR1 WNHNN, CDR2 SYGVQD (reference sequence). The CDR3 consists of 15 residues. CDR3 sequence (DNA): TGCGCCAGCAGTCCTCGGGAGATTAACACCGGGGAGCTGTTTTTT. It yields the protein CASSPREINTGELFF.

The chain links TRBV4-1 to TRBJ1-2; D is possibly TRBD1 (6 bases). The germline CDR1 and CDR2 sequences are MGHRA and YSYEKL. This CDR3 is 16 amino acids long. V lost 4 bases to trimming and J lost 0 bases, with 15 bases between them. CDR3 coding DNA: TGCGCCAGCAGCCGCACTCTACAGGGTTCTAACTATGGCTACACCTTC. Translated, it gives CASSRTLQGSNYGYTF.

Here the CDR3 DNA reads TGTGCCAGCACCATGGACGGGGGGCAAAGAGGATATAATTCACCCCTCCACTTT. Its protein product is CASTMDGGQRGYNSPLHF. This chain joins TRBV27 and TRBJ1-6; possibly TRBD1 for D (6 bases). Germline lookup yields CDR1 MNHEY and CDR2 SMNVEV (reference sequence). This CDR3 region has 18 residues. Trimming shortened V by 7 bases and J by 4 bases, and 23 bases separated the two germline ends.

V gene TRBV5-1 combines with J gene TRBJ2-3; TRBD1 matches at 12 bases. Trimming cost V 4 bases and J 6 bases; bases outside gene matches: 9. The germline CDR1 and CDR2 sequences are SGHRS and YFSETQ. The CDR3 contains 16 residues. The DNA for the CDR3 is TGCGCCAGCAGCCGCGGGGGACAGGGGGCGCGGGATACGCAGTATTTT. Amino acids: CASSRGGQGARDTQYF.

The V and J genes are TRBV5-1 and TRBJ2-7; tentative D call: TRBD1 (6 bases). Trimming took off 5 bases at V and 4 bases at J, with 16 bases between the two ends. The CDR3 is 14 amino acids. The germline V gene encodes CDR1 SGHRS and CDR2 YFSETQ. CDR3 sequence (DNA): TGCGCCAGCAGAACCGGGACATTTGCGTACGAGCAGTACTTC. Translated: CASRTGTFAYEQYF.

The sample holds one count of this clone. CDR3 residues: CASSMGRGGHNEQFF. The CDR3 bases are TGTGCCAGTAGTATGGGCAGGGGTGGGCACAATGAGCAGTTCTTC. The rearrangement links TRBV19 to TRBJ2-1; weak D call: TRBD1 (6 bases). V gave up 3 bases and J gave up 5 bases, with 14 bases separating them. Germline V gene data show CDR1 as LNHDA and CDR2 as SQIVND (reference sequence). The CDR3 covers 15 residues.

In its sample, this clone was seen a few times. The rearrangement links TRBV7-8 to TRBJ1-6; 8 bases are a match to TRBD1. The CDR3 contains 16 residues. CDR1 SGHVS and CDR2 FQNEAQ come from the germline V gene. V lost 5 bases and J lost 8; bases outside the gene matches: 11. CDR3 residues: CASSIPGQVLHSPLHF. In nucleotides, the CDR3 is TGTGCCAGCAGCATCCCGGGACAGGTATTACATTCACCCCTCCACTTT.

CDR3 DNA sequence: TGTGCCAGCAGCGTAGGGACAGGCACTGAAGCTTTCTTT. Protein product: CASSVGTGTEAFF. The J gene is TRBJ1-1, the V gene TRBV9; the match to TRBD1 covers 7 bases. This CDR3 is built from 13 residues. Germline assignment: CDR1 SGDLS and CDR2 YYNGEE. V lost 0 bases, J lost 4 bases, and 0 bases stayed unmatched.

The rearrangement links TRBV19 to TRBJ1-3; possible D gene TRBD1, 5 bases. V was clipped by 3 bases and J by 1 base, with 7 bases between them. Germline V lookup: CDR1 LNHDA, CDR2 SQIVND (reference sequence). This CDR3 has 14 amino acids. The CDR3 coding sequence is TGTGCCAGTAGTATTGGGGGGTCTGGAAACACCATATATTTT. It codes for CASSIGGSGNTIYF.

The chain joins TRBV6-1 to TRBJ2-7, with TRBD2 matching over 8 bases. The germline CDR1 and CDR2 sequences are MNHNS and SASEGT. J gave up 5 bases and V 7 bases, and 13 bases lay outside the gene matches. The CDR3 consists of 15 residues. CDR3 nucleotide sequence: TGTGCCAGCACCCAAGGTGGCGGGGGGCCCCACGAGCAGTACTTC. This gives the protein CASTQGGGGPHEQYF.

The chain recombines TRBV7-3 with TRBJ2-1; 9 nucleotides line up with TRBD2. Looked up from germline, CDR1 is SGHTA and CDR2 is FQGTGA. The CDR3 totals 15 residues. V lost 5 bases, J lost 7 bases, and 9 bases stayed unmatched. This CDR3 reads CASSRGRGGGNEQFF. The CDR3, as DNA: TGTGCCAGCAGCCGCGGGCGGGGGGGTGGGAATGAGCAGTTCTTC.

The chain combines TRBV6-1 with TRBJ1-1; 8 bases are a match to TRBD1. This CDR3 has 12 residues. After removal of 8 bases from V and 3 bases from J, the junction contained 2 bases not matched to a gene. Germline V lookup: CDR1 MNHNS, CDR2 SASEGT. The CDR3 is CASRTGHTEAFF. CDR3 in DNA: TGTGCCAGCCGGACAGGGCACACTGAAGCTTTCTTT.

The chain is built from TRBV9 and TRBJ2-1, with 9 bases lining up with TRBD1. The CDR3 totals 16 residues. The germline V gene has CDR1 SGDLS and CDR2 YYNGEE. Germline trimming cut 6 bases from V and 9 bases from J; bases unmatched to any gene: 16. CDR3 region: CASTLLPGTGSAEQFF. In DNA, the CDR3 is TGTGCCAGCACCCTACTACCAGGGACAGGGTCCGCTGAGCAGTTCTTC.

The rearrangement joins TRBV19 to TRBJ1-2, with D unclear. In germline, CDR1 is LNHDA, CDR2 SQIVND (reference sequence). The V end was cut by 5 bases, the J end by 5 bases, with 12 bases between. The CDR3 consists of 13 residues. This chain's CDR3 is CASSPGMIYGYTF. CDR3 bases: TGTGCCAGTAGTCCCGGGATGATTTATGGCTACACCTTC.